What follows are 8 T cell receptor beta chains derived from one specimen sequenced in a study of shared clonotypes between healthy human individuals. Repertoires were generated with immunoSEQ multiplex PCR, while TCRdb's copy carries only in-frame clones and drops some. This sample has about 1 million clones, with roughly 70% found just once. The sequenced sample was memory CD4+ T cells sorted from blood. Described subset: CD45RA-negative fraction. The receptor set was obtained from a man younger than 35 in good health.

The chain is built from TRBV7-9 and TRBJ1-5; a possible D gene is TRBD1 (6 bases). The V gene's germline CDR1 is SEHNR and CDR2 FQNEAQ (reference sequence). CDR3 length: 13 residues. V gave up 2 bases and J gave up 5 bases, with 7 bases separating them. In nucleotides, the CDR3 is TGTGCCAGCAGCTTAAACAGGGATCAGCCCCAGCATTTT. Protein sequence: CASSLNRDQPQHF.

The chain uses TRBV27 and TRBJ1-2; 7 bases are a match to TRBD1. Germline CDR1 reads MNHEY; CDR2 reads SMNVEV (reference sequence). The CDR3 covers 14 residues. The V gene end was trimmed by 6 bases and the J gene end by 4 bases; junction bases not matched to a gene: 8. CDR3 protein: CASSPTGIGYGYTF. The CDR3, as DNA: TGTGCCAGCAGCCCGACAGGGATCGGCTATGGCTACACCTTC.

This clone was seen only a few times. The V call is TRBV6-1, the J call TRBJ2-7, with 12 positions matching TRBD2. Germline-derived CDR1 and CDR2 are MNHNS and SASEGT. V lost 1 base and J lost 2; bases outside the gene matches: 0. CDR3 length: 15 residues. CDR3 in amino acids: CASSEGLAGAYEQYF. In DNA, the CDR3 is TGTGCCAGCAGTGAAGGACTAGCGGGGGCCTACGAGCAGTACTTC.

This chain connects TRBV6-5 to TRBJ1-2, with D maybe TRBD1 (6 bases). V shed 2 bases and J shed 3 bases, with 10 bases lying between them. The germline V gene has CDR1 MNHEY and CDR2 SVGAGI. The CDR3 is 14 residues long. The CDR3: CASSYLGGDYGYTF. The CDR3 DNA reads as TGTGCCAGCAGTTACCTTGGGGGCGACTATGGCTACACCTTC.

The V call is TRBV9, the J call TRBJ2-6; no clear D gene. The CDR3 sequence is 15 residues long. Germline CDR1 SGDLS, CDR2 YYNGEE. Deletions cut 0 bases from V and 4 bases from J, with 8 bases between. CDR3 in DNA: TGTGCCAGCAGCGTAGAAGGGTACGGGGCCAACGTCCTGACTTTC. Amino acid sequence: CASSVEGYGANVLTF.

CDR3 sequence: CASTRLAGGSYEQYF. CDR3 DNA sequence: TGTGCCAGCACCCGTCTAGCGGGAGGCTCCTACGAGCAGTACTTC. V usage is TRBV6-1 and J usage is TRBJ2-7, with 11 bases that match TRBD2. Germline V gene lookup returns CDR1 MNHNS and CDR2 SASEGT. Germline trimming cut 7 bases from V and 0 bases from J; bases unmatched to any gene: 5. The CDR3 length is 15 residues.

V is TRBV5-1 and J is TRBJ2-3; weak D call: TRBD1 (5 bases). V dropped 1 base and J dropped 2 bases, with 11 bases sitting between them. Germline CDR1 reads SGHRS; CDR2 reads YFSETQ. The CDR3 covers 15 residues. Written as DNA, the CDR3 is TGCGCCAGCAGCTTGTGGGGCGGAACCACAGATACGCAGTATTTT. It encodes CASSLWGGTTDTQYF.

A single count supports this clone. Different DNA sequences within this sample yield the same CDR3. This chain joins TRBV5-1 and TRBJ2-7; D remains unclear. Germline V gene lookup returns CDR1 SGHRS and CDR2 YFSETQ. Trimming shortened V by 0 bases and J by 4 bases, and 2 bases separated the two germline ends. The CDR3 is made up of 11 amino acids. This chain's CDR3 is CASSLDYEQYF. DNA of the CDR3: TGCGCCAGCAGCTTGGATTACGAGCAGTACTTC.